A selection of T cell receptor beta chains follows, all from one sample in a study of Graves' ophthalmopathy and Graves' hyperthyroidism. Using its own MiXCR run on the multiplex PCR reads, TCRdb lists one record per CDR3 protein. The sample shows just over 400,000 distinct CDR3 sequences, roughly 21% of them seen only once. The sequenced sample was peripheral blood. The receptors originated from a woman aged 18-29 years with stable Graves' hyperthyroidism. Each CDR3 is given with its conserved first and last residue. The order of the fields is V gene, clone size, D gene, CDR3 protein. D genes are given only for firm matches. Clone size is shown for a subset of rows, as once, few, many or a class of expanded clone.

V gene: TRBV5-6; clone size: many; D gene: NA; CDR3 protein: CASSLGVSVAKNIQYF
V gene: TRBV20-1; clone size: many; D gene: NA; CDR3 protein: CSARDGVGTQYF
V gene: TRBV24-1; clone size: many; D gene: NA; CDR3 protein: CATSDFRRGGTGELFF
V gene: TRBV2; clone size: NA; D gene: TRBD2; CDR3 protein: CASTSTSGRISYEQYF
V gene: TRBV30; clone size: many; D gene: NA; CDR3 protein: CAWCSTIYNSPLHF
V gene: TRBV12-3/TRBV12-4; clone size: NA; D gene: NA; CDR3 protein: CASTSETVEGWNTEAFF
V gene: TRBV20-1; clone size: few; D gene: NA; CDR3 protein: CSASRGRTKNIQYF
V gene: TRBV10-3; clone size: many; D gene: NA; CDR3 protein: CAISAAGPNTGELFF
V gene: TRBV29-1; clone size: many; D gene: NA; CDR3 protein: CSVEGLPNTEAFF
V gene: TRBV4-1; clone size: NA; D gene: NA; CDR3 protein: CASSRLGGGGPGTEAFF
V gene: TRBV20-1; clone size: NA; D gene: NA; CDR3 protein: CSARNPPSNQPQHF
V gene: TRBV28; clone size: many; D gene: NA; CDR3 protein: CASSLRVLGNTEAFF
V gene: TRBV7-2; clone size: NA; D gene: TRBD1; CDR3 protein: CASSRTGGADRAFF
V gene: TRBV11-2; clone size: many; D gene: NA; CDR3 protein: CASSSRGSSSGNTIYF
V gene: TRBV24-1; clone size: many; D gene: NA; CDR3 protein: CATSDKQGETQYF
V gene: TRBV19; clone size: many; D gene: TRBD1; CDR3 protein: CASSIPGGRTEAFF
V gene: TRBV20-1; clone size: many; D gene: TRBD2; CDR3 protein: CSAGELAGVKETQYF
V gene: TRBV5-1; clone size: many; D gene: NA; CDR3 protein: CASSRGQGMNTGELFF
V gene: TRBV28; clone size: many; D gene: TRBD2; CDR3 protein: CASSPQLGLAGAYEQYF
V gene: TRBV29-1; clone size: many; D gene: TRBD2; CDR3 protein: CSAVEVAGVHEQYF
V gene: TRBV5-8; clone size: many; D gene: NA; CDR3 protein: CASSSRTYPGGSPLHF
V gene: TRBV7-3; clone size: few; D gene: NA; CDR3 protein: CASSTRGAANTGELFF
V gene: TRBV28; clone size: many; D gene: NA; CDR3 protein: CASSLPRDQETQYF
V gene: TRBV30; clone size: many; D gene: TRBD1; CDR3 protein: CAWSPGTDNQPQHF
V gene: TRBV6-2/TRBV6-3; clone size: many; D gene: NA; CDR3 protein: CASTDRRDTGELFF
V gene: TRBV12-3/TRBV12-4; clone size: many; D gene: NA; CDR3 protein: CASSFQGPYEQYF
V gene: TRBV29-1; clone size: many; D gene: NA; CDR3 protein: CSVEDQWTAYGYTF
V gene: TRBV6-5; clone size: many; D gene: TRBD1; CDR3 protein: CASSYKGQGFSGELFF
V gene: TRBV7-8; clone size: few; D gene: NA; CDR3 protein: CASSQPRIPLTNTGELFF
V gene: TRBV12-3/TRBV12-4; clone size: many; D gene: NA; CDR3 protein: CASSYMVGIDYEQYF
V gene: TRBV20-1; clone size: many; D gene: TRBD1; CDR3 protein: CSARSGQGNTGELFF
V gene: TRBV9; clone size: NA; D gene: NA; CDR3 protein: CASSVVGGFETQYF
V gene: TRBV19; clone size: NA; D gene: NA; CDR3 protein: CASSMKGNTEAFF
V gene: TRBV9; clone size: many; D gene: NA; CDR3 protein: CASSPRNSPGTGELFF
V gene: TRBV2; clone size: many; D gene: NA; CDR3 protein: CASSQSGGASAFF
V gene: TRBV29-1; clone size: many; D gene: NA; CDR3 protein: CSVESYQGYGYTF
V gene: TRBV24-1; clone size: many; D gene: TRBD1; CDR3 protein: CATSDTGGPLYEQYF
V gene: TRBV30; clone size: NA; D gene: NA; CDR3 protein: CAWSGPQFSNQPQHF
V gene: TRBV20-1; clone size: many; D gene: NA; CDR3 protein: CSARLNGGIVYEQYF
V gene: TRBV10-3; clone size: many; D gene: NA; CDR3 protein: CASRVGTVITEAFF
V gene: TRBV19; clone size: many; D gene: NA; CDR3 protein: CASSISARQDSYEQYF
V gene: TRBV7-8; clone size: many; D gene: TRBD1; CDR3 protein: CASSLGTGYALNSPLHF
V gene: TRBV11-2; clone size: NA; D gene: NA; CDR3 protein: CASSQGTGYTGELFF
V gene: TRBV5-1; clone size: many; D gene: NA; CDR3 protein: CASSLALGNTEAFF
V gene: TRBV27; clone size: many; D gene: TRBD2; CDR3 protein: CASSLAGGRADEQYF
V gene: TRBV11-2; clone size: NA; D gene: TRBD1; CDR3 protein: CASSLPPDRGHEQYF
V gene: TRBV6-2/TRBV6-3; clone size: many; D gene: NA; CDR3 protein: CASISAVNAGFYEQYF